A single T cell receptor beta chain is shown here with its context. What it binds is unknown. From RNA transcripts, TCR beta CDR3 regions were amplified. RT-PCR in the first round (using the HTBI primer set) targeted the TCR CDR3. TCRdb analysed the multiplex PCR reads with MiXCR anew, one entry per CDR3 protein. Among 500,000 to 600,000 distinct CDR3 sequences listed, over 35% were seen once. Trimming at V came to 4 bases and at J to 6 bases, leaving 8 bases not matched to a gene. Germline CDR1 reads SEHNR; CDR2 reads FQNEAQ (reference sequence). The CDR3 is 15 amino acids. Criteria for exclusion of patients were uncontrolled infection, other autoimmune disease, pregnancy or lactation. This record belongs to a study of T cells in Graves' hyperthyroidism and ophthalmopathy. Overall study results and limits: Median prediction lead before ophthalmopathy onset was 6.5 to 7 months with the model. Most clonotypes that expanded in the thyroid above 0.001 also showed up in blood.

The chain uses TRBV7-9 and TRBJ2-7; TRBD1 aligns across 11 bases. The origin of this receptor is an adult woman with Graves' disease, either hyperthyroidism or ophthalmopathy (not recorded which). The sample comprised peripheral blood or thyroid tissue (not recorded which). CDR3 in DNA: TGTGCCAGCAGCTCAACTCCCGGGACAGGGGGCGAGCAGTACTTC. This translates into CASSSTPGTGGEQYF.